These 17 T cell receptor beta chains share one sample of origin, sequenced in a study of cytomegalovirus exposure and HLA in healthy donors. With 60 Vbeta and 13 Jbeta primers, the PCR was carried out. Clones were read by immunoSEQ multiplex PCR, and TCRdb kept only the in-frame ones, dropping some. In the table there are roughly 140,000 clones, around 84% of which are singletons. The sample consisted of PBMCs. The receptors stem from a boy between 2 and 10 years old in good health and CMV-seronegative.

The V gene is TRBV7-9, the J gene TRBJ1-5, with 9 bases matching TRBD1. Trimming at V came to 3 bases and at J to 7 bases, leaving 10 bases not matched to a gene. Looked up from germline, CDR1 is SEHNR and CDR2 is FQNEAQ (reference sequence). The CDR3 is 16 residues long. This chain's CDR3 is CASSFTGQGGVQPQHF. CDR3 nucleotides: TGTGCCAGCAGCTTTACGGGACAGGGCGGTGTACAGCCCCAGCATTTT.

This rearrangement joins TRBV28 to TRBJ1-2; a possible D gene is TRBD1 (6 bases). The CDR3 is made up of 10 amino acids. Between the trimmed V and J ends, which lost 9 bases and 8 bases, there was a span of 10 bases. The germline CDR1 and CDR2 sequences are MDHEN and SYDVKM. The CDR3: CASGGGGYTF. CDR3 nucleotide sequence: TGTGCCAGTGGGGGGGGCGGCTACACCTTC.

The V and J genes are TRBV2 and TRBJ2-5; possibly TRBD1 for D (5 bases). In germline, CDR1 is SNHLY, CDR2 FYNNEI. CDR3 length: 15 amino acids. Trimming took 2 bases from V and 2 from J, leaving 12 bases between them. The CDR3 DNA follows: TGTGCCAGCAGTGAACCACAGGACATGCAAGAGACCCAGTACTTC. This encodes CASSEPQDMQETQYF.

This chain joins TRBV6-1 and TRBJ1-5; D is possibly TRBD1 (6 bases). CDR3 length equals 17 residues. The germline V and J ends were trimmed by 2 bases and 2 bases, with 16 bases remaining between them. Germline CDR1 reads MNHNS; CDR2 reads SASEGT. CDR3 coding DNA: TGTGCCAGCAGTGAAAATCCGCGGGGGCGCGGCAATCAGCCCCAGCATTTT. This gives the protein CASSENPRGRGNQPQHF.

As DNA, the CDR3 is TGCGCCAGCAGCACCGGTCTAGCTCAGTACAATGAGCAGTTCTTC. This encodes CASSTGLAQYNEQFF. This chain joins TRBV5-1 and TRBJ2-1; perhaps TRBD2 as D (5 bases). The germline V gene has CDR1 SGHRS and CDR2 YFSETQ. The CDR3 spans 15 residues. V dropped 4 bases and J dropped 4 bases, with 15 bases sitting between them.

The CDR3 reads CASNDFAGEKETQYF. As DNA, the CDR3 is TGTGCCAGCAATGATTTTGCGGGAGAGAAAGAGACCCAGTACTTC. This rearrangement joins TRBV6-5 to TRBJ2-5, with 7 bases lining up with TRBD2. This CDR3 spans 15 amino acids. Looked up from germline, CDR1 is MNHEY and CDR2 is SVGAGI. V lost 7 bases, J lost 3 bases, and 11 bases stayed unmatched.

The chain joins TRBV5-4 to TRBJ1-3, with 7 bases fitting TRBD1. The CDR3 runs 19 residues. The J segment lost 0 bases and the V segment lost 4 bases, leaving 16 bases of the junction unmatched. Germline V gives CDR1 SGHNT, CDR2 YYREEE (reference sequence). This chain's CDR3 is CASSPSPTGDLSSGNTIYF. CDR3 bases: TGTGCCAGCAGCCCCAGTCCCACAGGGGACTTAAGCTCTGGAAACACCATATATTTT.

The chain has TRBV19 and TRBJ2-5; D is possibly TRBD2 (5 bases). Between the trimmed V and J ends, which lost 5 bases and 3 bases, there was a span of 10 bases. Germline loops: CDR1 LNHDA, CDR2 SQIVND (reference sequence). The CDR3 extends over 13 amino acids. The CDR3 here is CASSSRTEETQYF. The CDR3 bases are TGTGCCAGTAGTTCTCGGACTGAAGAGACCCAGTACTTC.

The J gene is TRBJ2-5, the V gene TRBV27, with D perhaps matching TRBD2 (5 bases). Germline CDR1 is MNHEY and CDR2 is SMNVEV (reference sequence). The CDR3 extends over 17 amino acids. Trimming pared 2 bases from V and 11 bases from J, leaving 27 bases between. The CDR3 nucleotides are TGTGCCAGCAGTTTAAACCTCCCGGCCTCCCGGACTTGGGAGCAGTACTTC. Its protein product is CASSLNLPASRTWEQYF.

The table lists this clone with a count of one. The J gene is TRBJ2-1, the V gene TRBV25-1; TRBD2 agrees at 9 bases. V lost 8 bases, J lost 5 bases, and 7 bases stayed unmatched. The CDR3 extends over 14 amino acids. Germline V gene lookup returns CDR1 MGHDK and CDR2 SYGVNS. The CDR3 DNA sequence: TGTGCCAGCGTCGCGCGGGGGGGAGACAATGAGCAGTTCTTC. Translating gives CASVARGGDNEQFF.

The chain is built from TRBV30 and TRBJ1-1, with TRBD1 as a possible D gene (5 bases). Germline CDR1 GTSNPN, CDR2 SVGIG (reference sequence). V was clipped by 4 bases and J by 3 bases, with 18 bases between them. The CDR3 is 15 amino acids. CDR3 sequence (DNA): TGTGCCTGGACCCCTCGAACCCGGGGGTACACTGAAGCTTTCTTT. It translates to CAWTPRTRGYTEAFF. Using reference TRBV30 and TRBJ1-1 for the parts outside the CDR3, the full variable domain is SQTIHQWPATLVQPVGSPLSLECTVEGTSNPNLYWYRQAAGRGLQLLFYSVGIGQISSEVPQNLSASRPQDRQFILSSKKLLLSDSGFYLCAWTPRTRGYTEAFFGQGTRLTVV.

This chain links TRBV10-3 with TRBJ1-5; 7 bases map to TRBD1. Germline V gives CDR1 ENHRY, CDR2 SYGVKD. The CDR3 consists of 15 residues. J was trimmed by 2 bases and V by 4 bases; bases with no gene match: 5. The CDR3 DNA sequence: TGTGCCATCAGTGCCCAGGGGGATGGCAATCAGCCCCAGCATTTT. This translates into CAISAQGDGNQPQHF.

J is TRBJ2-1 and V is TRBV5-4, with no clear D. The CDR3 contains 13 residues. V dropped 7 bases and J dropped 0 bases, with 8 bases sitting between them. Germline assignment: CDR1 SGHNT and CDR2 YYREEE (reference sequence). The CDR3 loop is CASRSDSYNEQFF. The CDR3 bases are TGTGCCAGCCGGAGCGACTCCTACAATGAGCAGTTCTTC.

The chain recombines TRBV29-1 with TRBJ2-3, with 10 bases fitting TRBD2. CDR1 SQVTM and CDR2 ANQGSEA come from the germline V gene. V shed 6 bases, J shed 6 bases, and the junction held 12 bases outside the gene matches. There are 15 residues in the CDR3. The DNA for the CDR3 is TGCAGCGTCGGCAATCTACTAGCGGGAATCGATACGCAGTATTTT. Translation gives CSVGNLLAGIDTQYF.

CDR3 nucleotide sequence: TGTGCCAGCAGCACAACCAGGACAGACATCACAGATACGCAGTATTTT. Its translation: CASSTTRTDITDTQYF. The rearrangement uses TRBV7-6 and TRBJ2-3; tentatively, D is TRBD1 (6 bases). Germline values: CDR1 SGHVS, CDR2 FNYEAQ. V was clipped by 5 bases and J by 2 bases, with 17 bases between them. The CDR3 is made up of 16 amino acids.

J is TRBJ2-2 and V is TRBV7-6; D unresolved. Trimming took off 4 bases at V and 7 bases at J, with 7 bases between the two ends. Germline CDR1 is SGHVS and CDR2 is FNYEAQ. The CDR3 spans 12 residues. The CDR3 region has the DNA TGTGCCAGCAGCTCCCCTTACGGGGAGCTGTTTTTT. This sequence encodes CASSSPYGELFF.

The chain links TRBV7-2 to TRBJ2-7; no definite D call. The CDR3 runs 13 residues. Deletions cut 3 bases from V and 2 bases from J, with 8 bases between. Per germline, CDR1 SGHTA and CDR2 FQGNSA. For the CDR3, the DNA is TGTGCCAGCAGCTTCTCCAACACCTACGAGCAGTACTTC. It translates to CASSFSNTYEQYF.